These T cell receptor beta chains were read from a single sample in a study of T-cell memory formation after mild COVID-19. TCRdb passed the 5' RACE reads through MiXCR, listing each CDR3 protein once. The data contain some 69,000 distinct CDR3 sequences, 15% to 20% of them singletons. The material sequenced was PBMCs or a T cell subset sorted from them (not recorded which). These TCRs come from an adult woman who had mild COVID-19 (a few samples of this study predate the infection). Cell type and time point are not known. Each CDR3 is given with its conserved first and last residue. D genes are given only for firm matches. Part of the rows lack a size; the others show once, few, many or a class for expanded clones.

size,J,D,V,CDR3,DNA
-,TRBJ2-2,-,TRBV5-5,CASSWEQGLAGELFF,TGTGCCAGCAGCTGGGAACAGGGATTAGCCGGGGAGCTGTTTTTT
-,TRBJ2-6,TRBD1,TRBV9,CASSAGTGVIGANVLTF,TGTGCCAGCAGCGCCGGGACAGGGGTTATTGGGGCCAACGTCCTGACTTTC
-,TRBJ1-5,-,TRBV20-1,CSARDRQGYNQPQHF,TGCAGTGCTAGAGATCGGCAGGGGTACAATCAGCCCCAGCATTTT
few,TRBJ2-5,-,TRBV18,CASSPERGGGETQYF,TGTGCCAGCTCACCCGAGCGTGGAGGGGGAGAGACCCAGTACTTC
-,TRBJ2-5,-,TRBV11-2,CASSLEGTGETQYF,TGTGCCAGCAGCTTAGAGGGTACAGGAGAGACCCAGTACTTC
many,TRBJ2-1,TRBD1,TRBV6-5,CASSYEGTGFSNEQFF,TGTGCCAGCAGTTACGAGGGGACAGGGTTCTCCAATGAGCAGTTCTTC
few,TRBJ2-1,-,TRBV7-9,CASSPGWEQFF,TGTGCCAGCAGCCCCGGGTGGGAGCAGTTCTTC
-,TRBJ2-7,TRBD2,TRBV3-1,CASSHRLAGEYEQYF,TGTGCCAGCAGCCACCGACTAGCGGGGGAATACGAGCAGTACTTC
few,TRBJ1-2,-,TRBV9,CASSVGTDGGRGYTF,TGTGCCAGCAGCGTAGGGACTGATGGAGGACGTGGCTACACCTTC
few,TRBJ2-7,TRBD1,TRBV6-5,CASSYGQGVYEQYF,TGTGCCAGCAGTTACGGGCAGGGGGTCTACGAGCAGTACTTC
few,TRBJ2-1,-,TRBV4-2,CASSQPPNEQFF,TGTGCCAGCAGCCAACCACCAAATGAGCAGTTCTTC
-,TRBJ1-5,-,TRBV9,CASSVEAYSNQPQHF,TGTGCCAGCAGCGTAGAGGCGTATAGCAATCAGCCCCAGCATTTT
few,TRBJ2-7,TRBD2,TRBV13,CASRRGAGEQYF,TGTGCCAGCAGGCGGGGGGCTGGGGAGCAGTACTTC
few,TRBJ1-1,-,TRBV20-1,CSAESLEGGTEAFF,TGCAGTGCAGAAAGTCTCGAAGGGGGCACTGAAGCTTTCTTT
few,TRBJ1-1,-,TRBV20-1,CSARDSMNTEAFF,TGCAGTGCTAGAGACAGTATGAACACTGAAGCTTTCTTT
few,TRBJ2-1,-,TRBV7-9,CASRPDNNEQFF,TGTGCCAGCAGGCCTGACAACAATGAGCAGTTCTTC
-,TRBJ2-2,TRBD2,TRBV6-5,CASSSTNPSGNTGELFF,TGTGCCAGCAGCTCAACCAACCCTAGCGGGAACACCGGGGAGCTGTTTTTT
many,TRBJ2-7,-,TRBV4-2,CASSQAQGYEQYF,TGTGCCAGCAGCCAAGCGCAGGGGTACGAGCAGTACTTC
-,TRBJ2-3,TRBD2,TRBV12-3/TRBV12-4,CASRSSGTTDTQYF,TGTGCCAGCAGATCTAGCGGGACCACAGATACGCAGTATTTT
-,TRBJ2-7,TRBD2,TRBV4-2,CASSQDGRASDEQYF,TGTGCCAGCAGCCAAGATGGGAGGGCCTCTGACGAGCAGTACTTC
-,TRBJ1-2,-,TRBV7-8,CASSLATGNYGYTF,TGTGCCAGCAGCTTAGCAACCGGGAACTATGGCTACACCTTC
-,TRBJ2-7,-,TRBV6-5,CASSYHVGSGYEQYF,TGTGCCAGCAGTTACCATGTGGGATCCGGCTACGAGCAGTACTTC
few,TRBJ2-7,-,TRBV4-2,CASSQVGEQYF,TGTGCCAGCAGCCAAGTAGGTGAGCAGTACTTC
many,TRBJ2-1,-,TRBV19,CASSLTIQGHNEQFF,TGTGCCAGTAGCTTAACAATACAGGGTCACAATGAGCAGTTCTTC
few,TRBJ1-5,-,TRBV4-1,CASSQDLSRSGGQPQHF,TGCGCCAGCAGCCAGGACTTAAGCAGGTCAGGAGGTCAGCCCCAGCATTTT
-,TRBJ1-1,-,TRBV9,CASSFSTGGTEAFF,TGTGCCAGCAGCTTCTCAACCGGGGGCACTGAAGCTTTCTTT
-,TRBJ2-7,TRBD1,TRBV18,CASSPSNPGQGPNEQYF,TGTGCCAGCTCACCTTCAAATCCGGGACAGGGCCCCAACGAGCAGTACTTC
-,TRBJ2-4,-,TRBV10-3,CAISESKRGQILAKNIQYF,TGTGCCATCAGTGAGTCGAAACGGGGGCAGATCCTAGCCAAAAACATTCAGTACTTC
few,TRBJ1-6,-,TRBV7-9,CASSHPGDSPLHF,TGTGCCAGCAGCCATCCAGGGGATTCACCCCTCCACTTT
many,TRBJ2-7,TRBD1,TRBV7-2,CASSRLDREEYEQYF,TGTGCCAGCAGCCGCCTGGACAGGGAGGAGTACGAGCAGTACTTC
few,TRBJ2-3,-,TRBV6-2/TRBV6-3,CASSYVGGSTDTQYF,TGTGCCAGCAGTTACGTGGGAGGTAGCACAGATACGCAGTATTTT
few,TRBJ2-7,-,TRBV7-9,CASSYDGGAYEQYF,TGTGCCAGCAGCTATGATGGGGGAGCCTACGAGCAGTACTTC
-,TRBJ2-7,-,TRBV14,CASSQPWTGTYEQYF,TGTGCCAGCAGCCAACCCTGGACGGGGACCTACGAGCAGTACTTC
few,TRBJ2-1,TRBD1,TRBV5-4,CASSLRGGVAGGYGYNEQFF,TGTGCCAGCAGCTTGCGGGGTGGGGTGGCAGGGGGCTACGGTTACAATGAGCAGTTCTTC
-,TRBJ1-6,-,TRBV2,CASRMGASYNSPLHF,TGTGCCAGCAGGATGGGGGCATCCTATAATTCACCCCTCCACTTT
-,TRBJ1-1,-,TRBV4-3,CASSQDERGFGTEAFF,TGCGCCAGCAGCCAAGATGAGCGAGGTTTTGGGACTGAAGCTTTCTTT
few,TRBJ2-1,-,TRBV7-8,CASSLEGGRMGLNNEQFF,TGTGCCAGCAGCTTAGAGGGAGGTCGAATGGGCCTTAACAATGAGCAGTTCTTC
few,TRBJ2-1,TRBD2,TRBV7-3,CASSLTTSETYNEQFF,TGTGCCAGCAGCTTAACTACTAGCGAAACCTACAATGAGCAGTTCTTC
few,TRBJ2-3,TRBD2,TRBV5-1,CASSLTPGTSGPTDTQYF,TGCGCCAGCAGCTTGACCCCCGGGACTAGCGGACCCACAGATACGCAGTATTTT
-,TRBJ1-1,-,TRBV6-5,CASSPGGRVTEAFF,TGTGCCAGCTCCCCGGGTGGGAGGGTGACTGAAGCTTTCTTT
few,TRBJ2-7,-,TRBV6-1,CASSERGALSEQYF,TGTGCCAGCAGTGAACGCGGAGCCCTTAGCGAGCAGTACTTC
few,TRBJ2-3,-,TRBV28,CASSSGLPPSTDTQYF,TGTGCCAGCAGTTCAGGACTACCCCCTAGCACAGATACGCAGTATTTT
-,TRBJ1-1,-,TRBV12-3/TRBV12-4,CASSLAPFFRGEDGITEAFF,TGTGCCAGCAGTTTAGCCCCGTTTTTTCGGGGGGAGGATGGAATCACTGAAGCTTTCTTT
many,TRBJ2-2,-,TRBV3-1,CASSHGLGQLDTGELFF,TGTGCCAGCAGCCACGGTTTGGGTCAGCTTGACACCGGGGAGCTGTTTTTT
-,TRBJ2-4,TRBD1,TRBV12-3/TRBV12-4,CASVGPGQGILLAKNIQYF,TGTGCCAGCGTAGGACCGGGACAGGGGATCTTACTAGCCAAAAACATTCAGTACTTC
many,TRBJ2-3,TRBD2,TRBV11-1,CASSSSADLAGGPGDTQYF,TGTGCCAGCAGCTCCTCGGCCGACCTAGCGGGAGGGCCGGGAGATACGCAGTATTTT
-,TRBJ2-7,-,TRBV3-1,CASSPGPTYEQYF,TGTGCCAGCAGCCCGGGACCGACCTACGAGCAGTACTTC
few,TRBJ2-3,-,TRBV29-1,CSVPGTAQYF,TGCAGCGTGCCCGGGACGGCGCAGTATTTT
few,TRBJ2-1,TRBD1,TRBV24-1,CATSEPGQGRPGVVNEQFF,TGTGCCACCAGTGAACCGGGACAGGGAAGGCCCGGGGTGGTCAATGAGCAGTTCTTC
-,TRBJ1-1,-,TRBV5-1,CASSLGAGVGTEAFF,TGCGCCAGCAGCTTGGGCGCGGGGGTCGGCACTGAAGCTTTCTTT
few,TRBJ2-7,-,TRBV9,CASSGSGTLAGEQYF,TGTGCCAGCAGCGGGTCCGGGACGCTCGCAGGCGAGCAGTACTTC
few,TRBJ2-1,-,TRBV7-3,CASSLFPGAKDNEQFF,TGTGCCAGCAGCTTATTCCCAGGGGCGAAAGACAATGAGCAGTTCTTC
-,TRBJ2-3,-,TRBV3-1,CASSQDRASTDTQYF,TGTGCCAGCAGCCAAGACAGGGCCAGCACAGATACGCAGTATTTT
few,TRBJ2-5,-,TRBV3-1,CASSQEVEGTETQYF,TGTGCCAGCAGCCAAGAAGTCGAGGGGACAGAGACCCAGTACTTC
-,TRBJ2-2,TRBD2,TRBV4-3,CASSQDGGRNTGELFF,TGCGCCAGCAGCCAAGATGGCGGGAGAAACACCGGGGAGCTGTTTTTT
-,TRBJ2-2,TRBD1,TRBV12-3/TRBV12-4,CASRPTGPNTGELFF,TGTGCCAGCAGACCGACAGGGCCGAACACCGGGGAGCTGTTTTTT
few,TRBJ2-7,-,TRBV29-1,CSVADSYEQYF,TGCAGCGTCGCTGACTCCTACGAGCAGTACTTC
-,TRBJ2-1,TRBD2,TRBV7-9,CASRHSGGINEQFF,TGTGCCAGCAGACATAGCGGGGGAATCAATGAGCAGTTCTTC
-,TRBJ2-1,-,TRBV10-3,CAITTDSSSYNEQFF,TGTGCCATCACCACCGACTCAAGCTCCTACAATGAGCAGTTCTTC